A single sample gave rise to the 23 T cell receptor beta chains below, sequenced in a study of blood T cell repertoires in COVID-19. Assay used: immunoSEQ multiplex PCR; TCRdb lists only in-frame clones, some missing. The data show 270,000 or so clones, around nine tenths seen once. The sequenced sample consisted of peripheral blood. These receptors originate from a man aged 40-55 years with active or convalescent COVID-19.

The CDR3 region is CASLSNTEAFF. CDR3 sequence (DNA): TGTGCCTCCTTATCGAACACTGAAGCTTTCTTT. The chain has TRBV28 and TRBJ1-1; D ambiguous. Germline CDR1 MDHEN, CDR2 SYDVKM. V dropped 11 bases and J dropped 1 base, with 8 bases sitting between them. CDR3 length: 11 residues.

The gene calls are TRBV5-1 and TRBJ1-1; TRBD1 is a possible D gene (5 bases). Germline V gene lookup returns CDR1 SGHRS and CDR2 YFSETQ. Trimming shortened V by 3 bases and J by 0 bases, and 15 bases separated the two germline ends. This CDR3 region has 16 residues. The CDR3 loop reads CASSSRTNQLNTEAFF. The CDR3 DNA reads as TGCGCCAGCAGCTCACGGACAAACCAATTGAACACTGAAGCTTTCTTT.

The chain employs TRBV7-8 and TRBJ1-1, with a weak D call TRBD1 (5 bases). Per germline, CDR1 SGHVS and CDR2 FQNEAQ. With 3 bases removed from V and 5 bases from J, the gap between germline ends came to 13 bases. The CDR3 loop spans 14 amino acids. CDR3 sequence (DNA): TGTGCCAGCAGCTTCTTGACCCGGGGGACTGAAGCTTTCTTT. Protein: CASSFLTRGTEAFF. Variable domain in full (rest from reference TRBV7-8 and TRBJ1-1): GAGVSQSPRYKVAKRGQDVALRCDPISGHVSLFWYQQALGQGPEFLTYFQNEAQLDKSGLPSDRFFAERPEGSVSTLKIQRTQQEDSAVYLCASSFLTRGTEAFFGQGTRLTVV.

This chain connects TRBV6-6 to TRBJ1-6; weak D call: TRBD1 (6 bases). This CDR3 has 16 amino acids. The germline gives CDR1 MNHNY, CDR2 SVGAGI (reference sequence). Trimming removed 6 bases at V and 9 bases at J, with 21 bases between. Written as DNA, the CDR3 is TGTGCCAGCAGACCCTTGGGGGGGGCAATGGGTTCACCCCTCCACTTT. The encoded protein is CASRPLGGAMGSPLHF.

The V and J genes are TRBV13 and TRBJ2-1; a possible D gene is TRBD1 (6 bases). Germline CDR1 and CDR2: PRHDT and FYEKMQ (reference sequence). The CDR3 is 17 residues long. Between the trimmed V and J ends, which lost 2 bases and 4 bases, there was a span of 18 bases. CDR3 in amino acids: CASSLLQSTGLYNEQFF. Here the CDR3 DNA reads TGTGCCAGCAGCTTACTTCAGTCCACAGGGCTATACAATGAGCAGTTCTTC.

This chain joins TRBV7-9 and TRBJ2-1; TRBD2 agrees at 11 bases. The CDR3 covers 15 residues. Germline CDR1 is SEHNR and CDR2 is FQNEAQ (reference sequence). The V and J ends lost 5 bases and 6 bases, in that order; junction bases with no gene match: 6. The CDR3 nucleotides read TGTGCCAGCAGCCCTGGGACTAGCGGCCTCAATGAGCAGTTCTTC. This codes for CASSPGTSGLNEQFF.

The V and J genes are TRBV6-5 and TRBJ1-5, with 7 bases aligning to TRBD1. CDR1 is MNHEY and CDR2 is SVGAGI in the germline V gene. Germline trimming cut 6 bases from V and 1 base from J; bases unmatched to any gene: 3. The CDR3 is made up of 14 amino acids. Written as DNA, the CDR3 is TGTGCCAGCAGAGCAGGGGGGAGCAATCAGCCCCAGCATTTT. Translating it yields CASRAGGSNQPQHF.

The J gene is TRBJ1-6, the V gene TRBV28; TRBD1 matches at 7 bases. The CDR3 runs to 15 residues. J was trimmed by 8 bases and V by 4 bases; bases with no gene match: 8. Per the germline V gene, CDR1 is MDHEN and CDR2 is SYDVKM. CDR3 in DNA: TGTGCCAGCAGTTCACCGGGACAGATCGATTCACCCCTCCACTTT. This encodes CASSSPGQIDSPLHF.

On this clone: This CDR3 is also generated by other DNA sequences in the sample. This sequence joins TRBV12-3 or TRBV12-4 and TRBJ2-5; 8 bases match TRBD1. The ends lost 3 bases at V and 4 bases at J; junction bases unmatched: 1. This CDR3 has 13 amino acids. The CDR3 DNA sequence: TGTGCCAGCAGTTTCACAGGGGGAGAGACCCAGTACTTC. As protein: CASSFTGGETQYF.

The CDR3 loop reads CSVDTGGAYNEQFF. The CDR3 nucleotides are TGCAGCGTTGATACAGGGGGCGCCTACAATGAGCAGTTCTTC. The chain joins TRBV29-1 to TRBJ2-1; 9 nucleotides agree with TRBD1. The J segment lost 2 bases and the V segment lost 3 bases, leaving 2 bases of the junction unmatched. The germline V gene encodes CDR1 SQVTM and CDR2 ANQGSEA. The CDR3 contains 14 residues.

The chain has TRBV12-5 and TRBJ2-7, with 8 positions matching TRBD2. CDR1 and CDR2 from the germline V gene are LGHNT and FRNRAP. The J segment lost 3 bases and the V segment lost 3 bases, leaving 7 bases of the junction unmatched. The CDR3 has 15 amino acids. The DNA of the CDR3 is TGTGCTAGTGGTTTTGTGGCGGGGGGACTCTACGAGCAGTACTTC. It yields the protein CASGFVAGGLYEQYF.

The rearrangement links TRBV9 to TRBJ1-3; D is unclear. V lost 1 base and J 2 bases, leaving 13 bases between the germline ends. This CDR3 spans 16 amino acids. CDR1 is SGDLS, CDR2 YYNGEE, per germline. CDR3 loop: CASSVFPMAAGNTIYF. CDR3 DNA sequence: TGTGCCAGCAGCGTATTTCCCATGGCAGCTGGAAACACCATATATTTT.

The chain uses TRBV19 and TRBJ2-1, with D tentatively TRBD2 (6 bases). Germline CDR1 reads LNHDA; CDR2 reads SQIVND (reference sequence). The germline V and J ends were trimmed by 7 bases and 1 base, with 17 bases remaining between them. This CDR3 contains 16 residues. The CDR3 loop reads CASTSASGRSYNEQFF. CDR3 bases: TGTGCCAGTACGTCCGCCAGCGGGCGGTCCTACAATGAGCAGTTCTTC.

The gene calls are TRBV6-6 and TRBJ2-7; D is perhaps TRBD1 (6 bases). With 2 bases removed from V and 7 bases from J, the gap between germline ends came to 6 bases. The CDR3 sequence is 11 residues long. The germline CDR1 and CDR2 sequences are MNHNY and SVGAGI (reference sequence). CDR3 residues: CASSYGTEQYF. CDR3 DNA: TGTGCCAGCAGTTACGGGACAGAGCAGTACTTC.

This chain uses TRBV11-3 with TRBJ2-1; 12 bases align to TRBD2. Germline V gives CDR1 SGHNT, CDR2 YENEEA. The CDR3 loop spans 16 amino acids. Losses at the gene ends were 4 bases for V and 7 bases for J; bases not matched to a gene: 8. This CDR3 is CASSSSGLAGGNEQFF. The CDR3 DNA reads as TGTGCCAGCAGCTCGAGCGGTCTAGCGGGAGGGAATGAGCAGTTCTTC. The full variable domain, its missing parts supplied by reference TRBV11-3 and TRBJ2-1, is EAGVVQSPRYKIIEKKQPVAFWCNPISGHNTLYWYLQNLGQGPELLIRYENEEAVDDSQLPKDRFSAERLKGVDSTLKIQPAELGDSAVYLCASSSSGLAGGNEQFFGPGTRLTVL.

The CDR3 DNA follows: TGTGCCAGCAGTTTAGGGACAGGGGGATTCAATGAGCAGTTCTTC. Translation gives CASSLGTGGFNEQFF. The chain recombines TRBV27 with TRBJ2-1; 11 bases line up with TRBD1. V dropped 2 bases and J dropped 6; count of bases not matched to a gene: 3. The CDR3 is 15 amino acids. The germline V gene encodes CDR1 MNHEY and CDR2 SMNVEV (reference sequence).

The count of this clone is one. This sequence joins TRBV6-5 and TRBJ2-2; TRBD1 might be the D (7 bases). The V end was cut by 10 bases, the J end by 9 bases, with 21 bases between. Germline V lookup: CDR1 MNHEY, CDR2 SVGAGI. CDR3 length equals 14 residues. The CDR3 loop reads CANRGTAKMRELFF. The CDR3, as DNA: TGTGCCAATCGCGGGACAGCAAAAATGAGGGAGCTGTTTTTT.

The chain employs TRBV5-1 and TRBJ1-3, with TRBD1 matching over 7 bases. Germline lookup yields CDR1 SGHRS and CDR2 YFSETQ. Trimming took 3 bases from V and 4 from J; bases not matched to a gene: 7. The CDR3 runs to 15 residues. The CDR3 sequence is CASSSTGEGGNTIYF. CDR3 coding DNA: TGCGCCAGCAGCTCCACAGGGGAAGGAGGAAACACCATATATTTT.

The chain couples TRBV21-1 to TRBJ1-5; the D segment call TRBD1 is taken from the table without a DNA check. TRBV21-1 is flagged as a pseudogene. The length of the CDR3 is 15 residues. The CDR3 reads CASSLTQAADQPQHF. CDR3 coding DNA: TGTGCCAGCAGCCTTACTCAGGCAGCTGATCAGCCCCAGCATTTT.

The V gene is TRBV6-5, the J gene TRBJ2-2; no clear D. This CDR3 contains 12 residues. The V and J ends lost 5 bases and 6 bases respectively, with 7 bases between them. Germline V gene lookup returns CDR1 MNHEY and CDR2 SVGAGI. The CDR3 nucleotides are TGTGCCAGCAGTCTTTTTCCCGGGGAGCTGTTTTTT. Its translation is CASSLFPGELFF.

Points on this clone: One junction end disagrees with the germline gene, perhaps due to a read error. The chain couples TRBV7-9 to TRBJ2-2; possible D gene TRBD2, 6 bases. Germline loops: CDR1 SEHNR, CDR2 FQNEAQ (reference sequence). This CDR3 region has 14 residues. This CDR3 reads CASSTWRDTEELFF. Written as DNA, the CDR3 is TGTGCCAGCAGCACCTGGAGGGATACCGAGGAGCTGTTTTTT.

This clone has only one observation. The chain uses TRBV7-9 and TRBJ1-5; tentative D call: TRBD1 (5 bases). The CDR3 spans 15 residues. CDR1 and CDR2 from the germline V gene are SEHNR and FQNEAQ (reference sequence). The V and J ends lost 1 base and 11 bases respectively, with 18 bases between them. The CDR3 DNA reads TGTGCCAGCAGCTTAGGATCTGGGGCAATCAGGACCCAGCATTTT. Protein sequence: CASSLGSGAIRTQHF.

This rearrangement joins TRBV12-3 or TRBV12-4 to TRBJ2-7, with D hard to call. Trimming shortened V by 5 bases and J by 1 base, and 9 bases separated the two germline ends. This CDR3 is built from 13 residues. CDR3 amino acids: CASSNSGSYEQYF. CDR3 DNA: TGTGCCAGCAGTAACTCTGGTTCCTACGAGCAGTACTTC.